The 15 T cell receptor beta chains below come from one sample, sequenced in a study of blood T cell repertoires in COVID-19. Using immunoSEQ multiplex PCR, the repertoire was profiled, and TCRdb retains in-frame clones only, with some absent. The sample comprises approximately 90,000 clones, about two thirds of which are singletons, and 14% rests with the top ten. Sequenced sample: peripheral blood. These receptor sequences come from a woman older than 75 with acute or convalescent COVID-19.

This clone showed up just a few times. The J gene is TRBJ2-2, the V gene TRBV2; the match to TRBD1 covers 9 bases. The CDR3 covers 19 residues. V shed 2 bases and J 6 bases; nucleotides not matched to a gene: 16. Germline loops: CDR1 SNHLY, CDR2 FYNNEI. CDR3: CASSESSGAGQGRSGELFF. CDR3 DNA: TGTGCCAGCAGTGAATCCAGTGGGGCCGGACAGGGGAGGTCCGGGGAGCTGTTTTTT.

V usage is TRBV7-2 and J usage is TRBJ2-7; 8 bases fit TRBD1. CDR3 length: 15 residues. Trimming removed 2 bases from V and 0 bases from J; junction bases left unmatched: 3. Germline loops: CDR1 SGHTA, CDR2 FQGNSA. As DNA, the CDR3 is TGTGCCAGCAGCTTAAATCAGGGGGCCTCCTACGAGCAGTACTTC. Translation gives CASSLNQGASYEQYF.

The genes are TRBV10-3 and TRBJ1-1; a possible D gene is TRBD1 (6 bases). The germline V gene has CDR1 ENHRY and CDR2 SYGVKD. CDR3 length: 15 residues. Trimming shortened V by 3 bases and J by 1 base, and 12 bases separated the two germline ends. The CDR3 protein is CAISDPGVGNTEAFF. The CDR3 DNA follows: TGTGCCATCAGTGATCCAGGGGTAGGGAACACTGAAGCTTTCTTT.

This clone was picked up a small number of times. The chain joins TRBV30 to TRBJ2-7; TRBD1 agrees at 8 bases. V lost 6 bases to trimming and J lost 2 bases; unmatched junction nucleotides: 3. The CDR3 sequence is 12 residues long. Germline lookup yields CDR1 GTSNPN and CDR2 SVGIG (reference sequence). CDR3 sequence reads: CACGTGTYEQYF. In DNA, the CDR3 is TGTGCCTGCGGGACAGGAACCTACGAGCAGTACTTC.

The chain joins TRBV15 to TRBJ1-1; D is perhaps TRBD1 (5 bases). The CDR3 contains 14 residues. V lost 5 bases, J lost 0 bases, and 10 bases lay in between. Germline-derived CDR1 and CDR2 are LNHNV and YYDKDF (reference sequence). The CDR3 protein is CATSETRVNTEAFF. DNA for the CDR3: TGTGCCACCAGCGAGACCAGGGTGAACACTGAAGCTTTCTTT.

This clone was counted between two and nine times. The chain joins TRBV5-5 to TRBJ1-2, with 8 positions matching TRBD1. The ends lost 1 base at V and 0 bases at J; junction bases unmatched: 2. The CDR3 has 15 amino acids. Germline V gene sequence: CDR1 SGHKS, CDR2 YYEKEE (reference sequence). The CDR3 here is CASSLRTGTNYGYTF. The CDR3 coding sequence is TGTGCCAGCAGCTTGAGGACAGGGACTAACTATGGCTACACCTTC. Full variable domain (rest looked up from reference TRBV5-5 and TRBJ1-2): DAGVTQSPTHLIKTRGQQVTLRCSPISGHKSVSWYQQVLGQGPQFIFQYYEKEERGRGNFPDRFSARQFPNYSSELNVNALLLGDSALYLCASSLRTGTNYGYTFGSGTRLTVV.

The chain employs TRBV10-3 and TRBJ2-7; a possible D gene is TRBD1 (5 bases). V was shortened by 10 bases and J by 6 bases, with 16 bases between the two germline ends. The CDR3 spans 12 residues. The germline gives CDR1 ENHRY, CDR2 SYGVKD. The CDR3 reads CATTKDSIEQYF. CDR3 bases: TGTGCCACCACTAAAGACAGTATCGAGCAGTACTTC.

This clone was seen more than once but under ten times. This chain links TRBV6-6 with TRBJ2-3; D unresolved. V was clipped by 2 bases and J by 5 bases, with 5 bases between them. The CDR3 is 12 amino acids. Germline CDR1 reads MNHNY; CDR2 reads SVGAGI (reference sequence). CDR3 sequence (DNA): TGTGCCAGCAGTTACCTTGTAGATACGCAGTATTTT. As protein: CASSYLVDTQYF.

As DNA, the CDR3 is TGTGCCAGCAGTACCCCCCGGCAGGCGGGAGGCTACACCTTC. As protein: CASSTPRQAGGYTF. J is TRBJ1-2 and V is TRBV28, with D hard to call. The V and J ends lost 5 bases and 8 bases respectively, with 18 bases between them. Per germline, CDR1 MDHEN and CDR2 SYDVKM. CDR3 length: 14 residues.

This clone was detected once. The chain is built from TRBV3-1 (or the pseudogene TRBV3-2) and TRBJ1-2; 7 bases are a match to TRBD1. The CDR3 totals 17 residues. V was clipped by 3 bases and J by 4 bases; unmatched bases: 14. The germline CDR1 and CDR2 sequences are LGHDT and YNNKEL (reference sequence). The CDR3 nucleotides are TGTGCCAGCAGCCAGGCCGACAGGGCTACGCTAGGCTATGGCTACACCTTC. Its translation is CASSQADRATLGYGYTF.

The J gene is TRBJ1-2, the V gene TRBV24-1; a possible D gene is TRBD1 (5 bases). Germline V lookup: CDR1 KGHDR, CDR2 SFDVKD. This CDR3 contains 14 residues. Between the trimmed V and J ends, which lost 4 bases and 8 bases, there was a span of 16 bases. The DNA of the CDR3 is TGTGCCACCAGTGAACCCGGGACTCTCGGCGGCTACACCTTC. Its translation is CATSEPGTLGGYTF.

V gene TRBV9 combines with J gene TRBJ1-1; TRBD1 agrees at 12 bases. CDR1 and CDR2 from the germline V gene are SGDLS and YYNGEE. The CDR3 has 20 amino acids. J lost 5 bases, V lost 3 bases, and 20 bases had no gene match. The chain's CDR3 is CASSDPRDRGLGLAKTEAFF. As DNA, the CDR3 is TGTGCCAGCAGCGACCCCCGGGACAGGGGGCTGGGGTTGGCAAAAACTGAAGCTTTCTTT.

This clone was seen only a few times. This rearrangement joins TRBV15 to TRBJ1-2, with 10 bases identical to TRBD1. This CDR3 comprises 16 residues. The germline gives CDR1 LNHNV, CDR2 YYDKDF (reference sequence). V lost 6 bases and J lost 5; bases outside the gene matches: 12. The CDR3 reads CATSGQGGTQAYGYTF. CDR3 nucleotide sequence: TGTGCCACCAGTGGACAGGGGGGGACTCAGGCTTATGGCTACACCTTC.

This clone was seen many times. The chain carries TRBV6-5 and TRBJ1-3; D gene unclear. Trimming pared 2 bases from V and 0 bases from J, leaving 11 bases between. This CDR3 spans 16 amino acids. CDR1 and CDR2 (germline): MNHEY, SVGAGI. CDR3 sequence (DNA): TGTGCCAGCAGTTACGACAATTCCCTCTCTGGAAACACCATATATTTT. Protein sequence: CASSYDNSLSGNTIYF.

The chain couples TRBV5-1 to TRBJ2-3; 12 bases agree with TRBD2. The CDR3 length is 17 residues. Trimming removed 4 bases from V and 0 bases from J; junction bases left unmatched: 6. The germline gives CDR1 SGHRS, CDR2 YFSETQ. The CDR3 here is CASSTGLAGSSTDTQYF. CDR3 DNA: TGCGCCAGCAGCACCGGACTAGCGGGGTCTAGCACAGATACGCAGTATTTT.